This TCR beta chain stems from a study of cytomegalovirus exposure and HLA in healthy donors. Whole-study results and caveats: Donor immune exposure was known only as CMV serostatus.

The CDR3 has 14 amino acids. CDR1 MRHNA and CDR2 SNTAGT come from the germline V gene. V lost 6 bases to trimming and J lost 3 bases; unmatched junction nucleotides: 4. PCR was performed using 60 Vbeta and 13 Jbeta primers. Some clones are missing from TCRdb's copy, which holds only in-frame ones; the method was immunoSEQ multiplex PCR. In total, the table holds about 41,000 clones. Note on this clone: Its antigen is unidentified.

Sequences were obtained from PBMCs. The chain uses TRBV6-4 and TRBJ2-1, with 8 bases lining up with TRBD2. The sequence was obtained from a man aged 25 to 40 in good health and CMV-seronegative. The CDR3: CASSRTSFYNEQFF. In DNA, the CDR3 is TGTGCCAGCAGCAGGACTAGCTTCTACAATGAGCAGTTCTTC.